This entry is about one TCR beta chain. This receptor's antigen is unknown. Qualities for individual bases were not recorded, and no much larger clone is one base off. V is pruned by 4 bases and J by 9 bases, leaving 17 bases of the junction without a gene match. For CDR1 and CDR2, the germline V gene (reference sequence) lists LGHDT and YNNKEL. From cysteine to phenylalanine, the CDR3 is 18 amino acids long. CDR3 DNA is the only sequence kept; it has 54 bases, read in frame from the first base. To analyze paired alpha-beta TCRs of CD8+ T cells, the study used an expanded emulsion RT-PCR method with primers covering all TCR V genes. Before emulsion RT-PCR, CD8+ T cells were isolated with a CD8 positive selection kit and incubated overnight in roughly 9.1 IU/mL IL-2. These data belong to a study of T cell repertoires in breast cancer (dated by TCRdb to the mid-2010s). Turning to the overall study: Tumors, lymph nodes and peripheral blood lymphocytes from breast cancer patients were profiled in the study, along with peripheral blood from healthy control donors. ER+/PR+ status was present in the majority of the 20 or so patient tumors that were analyzed for shared TCRs. The controls were nine healthy donors whose age range was similar to that of the patients. On average, approximately 500,000 sequences per sample and 7.5 to 10 reads per input cell were obtained by sequencing. The study reasoned that TCRs shared between breast cancer patients would target shared antigens, given breast cancer's low mutational burden and rare common mutations. Tumors and tumor-involved lymph nodes were minced, digested with Liberase and DNase, and then passed through 70-um and 40-um filters. Blood samples were separated by Ficoll, whereas tumor-free lymph nodes were processed without any enzymatic digestion. Beyond this particular receptor, the publication reports: Shared TCRs were encoded by various nucleotide sequences, which suggests selection and expansion based on antigen. TRBV7 predominance was observed among shared TCRs, which possibly reflected tumor recognition or mispriming bias from eight TRBV7 primers. About 18 TCR pairs were shared across seven or more patient tumors and were rarely found in control blood, which suggested possible tumor specificity. Emulsion RT-PCR was regarded as qualitative rather than quantitative, because clone recovery was skewed by transcript abundance and primer differences. Discarding singleton TCRs and sampling only part of each tumor may have missed genuine antitumor clones. Tumor-involved sentinel lymph nodes shared about fourfold more TCRs with matched tumor repertoires than tumor-free nodes (roughly 8% versus 2%).

The library relied on emulsion pairing. A second nested PCR with blocking oligos suppressed unpaired genes, then a third nested PCR added Illumina adaptors and barcodes. Between roughly 5,000 and 260,000 T cells, along with C-region, Stepout and V-region primers, were included in each emulsion RT-PCR master mix. The emulsions were generated using the Micellula Emulsion and Purification Kit, and the RT-PCR was run with Qiagen OneStep RT-PCR reagents. Pooled libraries were sequenced on an Illumina MiSeq with paired-end 2 x 250 reads. Per the original workflow: In Galaxy, read pairs were joined and then clipped at the engineered overlap into separate alpha and beta files, and any unclipped reads were discarded. To assign alpha-beta pairs, the researchers used CompleteTCR, a MiTCR-based pipeline that relies on an R script to link chains sharing read cluster identifiers. TCR sequences that were observed only once, about 1-3.4% of the total, were removed as potential sequencing errors. TCRdb applied fastp at Q25 and MiXCR to the public reads, then kept only in-frame beta chains. Under each unique CDR3 protein, matching rows form one entry showing the most common genes and DNA. TCRdb's processing, not the study's, gives the V and J calls here. The sample table shows around 43,000 distinct CDR3 sequences, and 45% to 50% are seen once. Approximately 57% of the sample comes from the top ten.

The sequence joins TRBV3-1 to TRBJ2-6; 8 middle bases align to TRBD1. The clonotype was recovered from a pool of human donors with breast cancer or a healthy control (not recorded which). Sequencing was carried out using CD8+ T cells. The sequenced DNA is TGTGCCAGCAGCCGAGTAAGACAGGGGCAATGGTTAGTCAACGTCCTGACTTTC. Translated, this is CASSRVRQGQWLVNVLTF.